This TCR beta chain was found in a study of T cell changes during pregnancy in multiple sclerosis. The germline V and J ends were trimmed by 1 base and 5 bases, with 13 bases remaining between them. Per germline, CDR1 SGHAT and CDR2 FQNNGV. CDR3 length: 15 amino acids. The assay was immunoSEQ multiplex PCR, and TCRdb's table has in-frame clones only and misses some. The repertoire holds 57,000 or so clones, with approximately 90% as singletons. This clonotype originated in a female donor in good health, enrolled as a control in a pregnancy study. This rearrangement joins TRBV11-2 to TRBJ2-3, with D possibly TRBD2 on 5 matching bases. Sequencing was performed on peripheral blood, taken after pregnancy. The CDR3 spells CASSLGRNKGDTQYF. The CDR3 DNA sequence: TGTGCCAGCAGCTTAGGGAGGAATAAGGGAGATACGCAGTATTTT.